This T cell receptor beta chain was sequenced during a study of T cells in Graves' hyperthyroidism and ophthalmopathy. The length of the CDR3 is 15 residues. Germline values: CDR1 SGHAT, CDR2 FQNNGV. The V and J ends lost 5 bases and 0 bases respectively, with 11 bases between them. Amplification of TCR beta CDR3 regions was performed using RNA transcripts as template. First-round RT-PCR targeting the TCR CDR3 was performed with the HTBI primer set. TCRdb redid the calling of the multiplex PCR reads with MiXCR, one entry per CDR3 protein. The sample lists about 480,000 distinct CDR3 sequences; around an eighth were seen once. This clonotype was seen at least ten times.

Sequencing was done on a sample of blood. This chain connects TRBV11-2 to TRBJ2-1; D gene ambiguous. The receptor comes from a woman between 18 and 30 years old with Graves' hyperthyroidism. The CDR3 is CASSQVQDSYNEQFF. The CDR3, as DNA: TGTGCCAGCAGCCAAGTGCAGGACTCCTACAATGAGCAGTTCTTC.